This is a list of T cell receptor beta chains from one sample in a study of regulatory T cells in long-lasting Graves disease. Each CDR3 protein gets one entry after TCRdb re-called the multiplex PCR reads with MiXCR. The table shows around 250,000 distinct CDR3 sequences, with 20% occurring only once. Sample: peripheral blood mononuclear cells (PBMCs), taken at new diagnosis, from a patient treated with antithyroid drugs. All receptors come from a female donor with Graves disease. Each CDR3 is given with its conserved first and last residue. D genes are given only for firm matches. Clone size is stated in some rows and not others, as once, few, many or a class when expanded.

j_call clone_size d_call v_call cdr3_length cdr3_aa cdr3_nt
TRBJ2-3 NA TRBD2 TRBV2 16 CASRERTSGSTDTQYF TGTGCCAGCAGAGAGAGGACTAGCGGGAGTACAGATACGCAGTATTTT
TRBJ2-5 many NA TRBV20-1 15 CSARDQGGVLETQYF TGCAGTGCTAGAGATCAGGGGGGGGTGTTAGAGACCCAGTACTTC
TRBJ2-2 NA TRBD2 TRBV18 16 CASSRTSGSDTGELFF TGTGCCAGCTCACGGACTAGCGGGAGTGATACCGGGGAGCTGTTTTTT
TRBJ1-1 many NA TRBV4-1 13 CASSQAIWDEAFF TGCGCCAGCAGCCAAGCGATCTGGGATGAAGCTTTCTTT
TRBJ1-2 NA NA TRBV28 13 CASSLMVNYGYTF TGTGCCAGCAGTTTGATGGTCAACTATGGCTACACCTTC
TRBJ2-7 many TRBD1 TRBV10-3 15 CAISPGTGAPYEQYF TGTGCCATCAGTCCCGGGACAGGGGCACCCTACGAGCAGTACTTC
TRBJ2-5 many TRBD2 TRBV20-1 17 CSAMTQGGGGLSETQYF TGCAGTGCCATGACCCAGGGCGGGGGGGGCCTGTCAGAGACCCAGTACTTC
TRBJ1-2 many NA TRBV28 16 CASSTPGGLTNYGYTF TGTGCCAGCAGTACTCCCGGGGGGCTTACTAACTATGGCTACACCTTC
TRBJ1-2 many NA TRBV28 14 CASSAGQSNYGYTF TGTGCCAGCAGTGCTGGACAATCCAACTATGGCTACACCTTC
TRBJ2-7 many TRBD1 TRBV2 14 CASSPTGGGYEQYF TGTGCCAGCAGTCCCACAGGGGGTGGCTACGAGCAGTACTTC
TRBJ1-2 many TRBD1 TRBV20-1 14 CSASPGQGFYGYTF TGCAGTGCTAGTCCGGGACAGGGGTTCTATGGCTACACCTTC
TRBJ2-1 many NA TRBV18 13 CASSPPESSRWFF TGTGCCAGCTCACCACCTGAGTCCAGCCGGTGGTTCTTC
TRBJ1-1 NA TRBD1 TRBV19 14 CASSTGQGTPEAFF TGTGCCAGTAGCACCGGACAGGGGACCCCTGAAGCTTTCTTT
TRBJ2-7 NA TRBD2 TRBV2 15 CASGGLAGGNYEQYF TGTGCCAGCGGAGGACTAGCGGGAGGGAACTACGAGCAGTACTTC
TRBJ1-5 many NA TRBV15 15 CATSRGDTSNQPQHF TGTGCCACCAGCAGAGGTGACACTAGCAATCAGCCCCAGCATTTT
TRBJ2-1 NA TRBD1 TRBV25-1 14 CASSPGDRRNQQFF TGTGCCAGCAGTCCCGGGGACAGGAGAAACCAGCAGTTCTTC
TRBJ2-5 many NA TRBV3-1 15 CASSRNRDSTTTQYF TGTGCCAGCAGCCGGAACCGGGACTCCACAACGACCCAGTACTTC
TRBJ1-5 NA NA TRBV6-1 13 CASTRWAKQPQHF TGTGCCAGCACTCGTTGGGCTAAACAGCCCCAGCATTTT
TRBJ2-3 many NA TRBV18 12 CASSPPLNTQYF TGTGCCAGCTCACCACCACTGAATACGCAGTATTTT